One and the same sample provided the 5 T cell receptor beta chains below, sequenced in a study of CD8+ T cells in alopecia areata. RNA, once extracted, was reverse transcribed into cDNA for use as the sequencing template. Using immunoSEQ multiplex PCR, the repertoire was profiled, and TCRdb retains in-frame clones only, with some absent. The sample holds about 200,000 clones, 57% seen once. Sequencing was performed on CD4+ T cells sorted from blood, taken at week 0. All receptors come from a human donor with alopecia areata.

In nucleotides, the CDR3 is TGTGCCAGCAGCACCGACAACTATGGCTACACCTTC. Encoded protein: CASSTDNYGYTF. The V and J genes are TRBV4-2 and TRBJ1-2; D remains ambiguous. CDR1 is LGHNA, CDR2 YNFKEQ, per germline. The CDR3 is made up of 12 amino acids. V was cut by 5 bases and J by 2 bases, with 6 bases left in between.

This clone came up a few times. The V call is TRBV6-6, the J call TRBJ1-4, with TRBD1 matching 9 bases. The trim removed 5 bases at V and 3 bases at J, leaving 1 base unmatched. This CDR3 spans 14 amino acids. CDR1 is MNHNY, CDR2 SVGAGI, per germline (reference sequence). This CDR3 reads CASSRQGANEKLFF. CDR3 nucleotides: TGTGCCAGCAGTCGACAGGGGGCTAATGAAAAACTGTTTTTT.

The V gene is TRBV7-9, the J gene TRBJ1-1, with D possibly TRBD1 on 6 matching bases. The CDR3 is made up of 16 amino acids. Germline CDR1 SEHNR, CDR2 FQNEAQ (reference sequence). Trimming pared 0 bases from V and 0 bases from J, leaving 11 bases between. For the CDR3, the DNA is TGTGCCAGCAGCTTAGCGACAGGCCCGCTGAACACTGAAGCTTTCTTT. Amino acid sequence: CASSLATGPLNTEAFF.

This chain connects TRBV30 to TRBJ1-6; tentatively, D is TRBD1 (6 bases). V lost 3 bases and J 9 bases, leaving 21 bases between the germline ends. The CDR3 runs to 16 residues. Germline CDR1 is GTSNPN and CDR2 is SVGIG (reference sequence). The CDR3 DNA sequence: TGTGCCTGGAGCTCGAGGGGGTATACGGGTGGTTCACCCCTCCACTTT. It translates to CAWSSRGYTGGSPLHF. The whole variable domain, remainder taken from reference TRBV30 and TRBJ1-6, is SQTIHQWPATLVQPVGSPLSLECTVEGTSNPNLYWYRQAAGRGLQLLFYSVGIGQISSEVPQNLSASRPQDRQFILSSKKLLLSDSGFYLCAWSSRGYTGGSPLHFGNGTRLTVT.

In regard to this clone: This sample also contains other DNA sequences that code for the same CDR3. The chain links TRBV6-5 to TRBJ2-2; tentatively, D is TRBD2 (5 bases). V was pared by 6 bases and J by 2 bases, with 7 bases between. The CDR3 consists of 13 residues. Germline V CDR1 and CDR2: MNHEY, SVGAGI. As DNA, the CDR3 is TGTGCCAGCAGAGGACTCAACACCGGGGAGCTGTTTTTT. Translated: CASRGLNTGELFF.